Below, 10 T cell receptor beta chains from the same sample are listed, as sequenced in a study of T cell clonality in common variable immunodeficiency. Method: immunoSEQ multiplex PCR; TCRdb's copy keeps in-frame clones and lacks some. The sample shows 40,000 or so clones, none of them appearing just once. The specimen was peripheral blood mononuclear cells. These receptor sequences come from a person between 18 and 70 years old in good health.

Regarding this clone: The CDR3 end falls 3 residues outside the read, so it is completed with the germline J gene. This sequence joins TRBV6-1 and TRBJ2-5; D perhaps matches TRBD2 (5 bases). The V end was cut by 2 bases, the J end by 5 bases, with 9 bases between. This CDR3 comprises 13 residues. CDR1 and CDR2 from the germline V gene are MNHNS and SASEGT. The sequenced CDR3 bases are TGTGCCAGCAGTGAAAGAGAGCGGGAGACC. Residues: CASSERERET. The CDR3 in its entirety is CASSERERETQYF.

This clone appeared many times. The CDR3 end falls 3 residues outside the read, so it is completed with the germline J gene. The V and J genes are TRBV20-1 and TRBJ2-3; D uncertain. The CDR3 extends over 14 amino acids. Germline assignment: CDR1 DFQATT and CDR2 SNEGSKA (reference sequence). Between the trimmed V and J ends, which lost 2 bases and 6 bases, there was a span of 15 bases. The DNA read from the CDR3 is TGCAGTGCTAGATTTCCCTCGGTGTTTGATACG. This gives the protein CSARFPSVFDT. The CDR3 reads in full as CSARFPSVFDTQYF.

At least ten counts were recorded for this clone. From the germline J gene comes the end of the CDR3, since the read stops 3 residues before it. The rearrangement uses TRBV7-9 and TRBJ1-2, with D hard to call. V was shortened by 1 base and J by 1 base, with 7 bases between the two germline ends. Per germline, CDR1 SEHNR and CDR2 FQNEAQ (reference sequence). CDR3 size: 14 residues. The CDR3 spells CASSLEQDNYGYTF. The part of the CDR3 DNA that was read is TGTGCCAGCAGCTTAGAGCAAGATAACTATGGC.

This clone was detected ten times or more. The read gets to within 3 residues of the CDR3 end, and the germline J gene fills in the rest. The rearrangement joins TRBV7-9 to TRBJ2-1, with D perhaps TRBD2 (6 bases). Germline CDR1 is SEHNR and CDR2 is FQNEAQ (reference sequence). V was pared by 5 bases and J by 4 bases, with 15 bases between. The CDR3 sequence is 15 residues long. The part of the CDR3 DNA that was read is TGTGCCAGCAGCCCTCCCGGGACTTCGTACAATGAG. Protein: CASSPPGTSYNE. The complete CDR3 protein is CASSPPGTSYNEQFF. The whole variable domain, filled in from reference TRBV7-9 and TRBJ2-1, reads DTGVSQNPRHKITKRGQNVTFRCDPISEHNRLYWYRQTLGQGPEFLTYFQNEAQLEKSRLLSDRFSAERPKGSFSTLEIQRTEQGDSAMYLCASSPPGTSYNEQFFGPGTRLTVL.

This clone was observed a few times. The read terminates 3 residues ahead of where the CDR3 ends, so the germline J gene completes it. V and J are TRBV5-1 and TRBJ2-2; D possibly corresponds to TRBD1 (5 bases). Germline V gene data show CDR1 as SGHRS and CDR2 as YFSETQ. CDR3 length equals 17 residues. The CDR3 sequence is CASSGAWEGAGISPLFF. CDR3 DNA, as far as it was read: TGCGCCAGCAGCGGGGCCTGGGAAGGGGCAGGAATTTCACCG.

This clone was seen at least ten times. This chain's CDR3 is CASSIRARVNEKLFF. Partial CDR3 DNA: TGTGCCAGTAGTATTCGAGCCAGGGTGAATGAAAAA. The chain links TRBV19 to TRBJ1-4, with D perhaps TRBD1 (5 bases). Coverage ceases 3 residues before the CDR3 finishes, and the germline J gene fills in the end. Germline values: CDR1 LNHDA, CDR2 SQIVND (reference sequence). The CDR3 runs to 15 residues. V lost 3 bases and J 5 bases, leaving 13 bases between the germline ends.

This clone has at least ten counts. The CDR3 extends 3 residues past the end of the read, so its final part is completed from the germline J gene. The chain joins TRBV29-1 to TRBJ2-2, with 12 bases aligning to TRBD2. CDR3 size: 15 residues. Germline lookup yields CDR1 SQVTM and CDR2 ANQGSEA. V lost 7 bases and J lost 3; bases outside the gene matches: 6. The CDR3 sequence: CSARPSGRDTGELFF. The CDR3 DNA, read in part, is TGCAGCGCCCGTCCTAGCGGGAGGGACACCGGGGAG.

This clone came up a few times. The CDR3 is cut off 3 residues early in the read; its end comes from the germline J gene. J is TRBJ2-7 and V is TRBV6-1; TRBD2 aligns across 9 bases. The germline gives CDR1 MNHNS, CDR2 SASEGT. This CDR3 is 14 amino acids long. The V and J ends lost 4 bases and 6 bases, in that order; junction bases with no gene match: 7. Partial CDR3 DNA: TGTGCCAGCAGTGTAATAGCGGGAGAGGTCGAG. Translation gives CASSVIAGEVE. The full CDR3 protein is CASSVIAGEVEQYF.

This clone was counted at least ten times. The read comes to an end 3 residues before the CDR3 does, leaving the germline J gene to fill in the end. J is TRBJ2-7 and V is TRBV20-1; a possible D gene is TRBD1 (6 bases). The CDR3 has 16 residues. CDR1 and CDR2 from the germline V gene are DFQATT and SNEGSKA (reference sequence). V lost 1 base to trimming and J lost 6 bases, with 22 bases between them. CDR3 loop: CSARGGMDSGLAEQYF. The part of the CDR3 DNA that was read is TGCAGTGCTAGAGGGGGTATGGACAGCGGTTTGGCCGAG.

At least ten counts were recorded for this clone. The read is 3 residues too short to cover the CDR3 end, so that end is filled in from the germline J gene. The rearrangement uses TRBV6-1 and TRBJ1-2, with a possible D match to TRBD1 (6 bases). The germline CDR1 and CDR2 sequences are MNHNS and SASEGT. CDR3 length equals 13 residues. With 4 bases removed from V and 3 bases from J, the gap between germline ends came to 9 bases. The CDR3 bases that were read are TGTGCCAGCAGTGCCAGGGGCCACTATGGC. Its protein product is CASSARGHYG. The full CDR3 protein is CASSARGHYGYTF.